A single sample is the source of the 28 T cell receptor beta chains below, sequenced in a study of cytomegalovirus exposure and HLA in healthy donors. Primers included in the PCR were 60 Vbeta and 13 Jbeta primers. Measured with immunoSEQ multiplex PCR; TCRdb has only the in-frame clones, and not every one. The sample has under 150,000 clones; roughly 80% are singletons. The specimen sequenced was PBMCs. The receptors originated from a man aged 40-55 years in good health and CMV-seronegative.

The rearrangement links TRBV6-5 to TRBJ2-7, with 7 bases lining up with TRBD2. This CDR3 region has 14 residues. Germline V gene data show CDR1 as MNHEY and CDR2 as SVGAGI. Unmatched junction bases numbered 3, after V lost 2 bases and J lost 2 bases. CDR3 bases: TGTGCCAGCAGTTACGGGGGGGTTCCCTACGAGCAGTACTTC. Its protein product is CASSYGGVPYEQYF.

The chain is built from TRBV6-5 and TRBJ1-6, with D tentatively TRBD1 (5 bases). This CDR3 has 13 amino acids. Trimming left V 5 bases short and J 8 bases short, with 10 bases between. Germline assignment: CDR1 MNHEY and CDR2 SVGAGI. The DNA of the CDR3 is TGTGCCAGCAGTCTTCGGGGGGATTCACCCCTCCACTTT. This translates into CASSLRGDSPLHF.

The chain couples TRBV11-1 to TRBJ2-5; weak D call: TRBD2 (6 bases). The CDR3 loop spans 14 amino acids. The germline gives CDR1 SGHAT, CDR2 FQDESV (reference sequence). V was trimmed by 5 bases and J by 1 base, leaving 11 bases between them. CDR3 residues: CASSGAGTQETQYF. In DNA form, the CDR3 reads TGTGCCAGCAGCGGGGCGGGGACCCAAGAGACCCAGTACTTC.

The chain has TRBV19 and TRBJ2-1, with 10 bases that match TRBD2. This CDR3 comprises 15 residues. V shed 6 bases and J 5 bases; nucleotides not matched to a gene: 7. CDR1 and CDR2 from the germline V gene are LNHDA and SQIVND (reference sequence). This chain's CDR3 is CASSKVGLADNEQFF. DNA of the CDR3: TGTGCCAGTAGCAAGGTAGGACTAGCGGACAATGAGCAGTTCTTC.

The V and J genes are TRBV2 and TRBJ1-3, with TRBD1 matching over 10 bases. CDR1 is SNHLY, CDR2 FYNNEI, per germline. Trimming cost V 6 bases and J 0 bases; bases outside gene matches: 2. This CDR3 comprises 15 residues. The CDR3 DNA sequence: TGTGCCAGCAGCCGGACAGGGGGCTCTGGAAACACCATATATTTT. Its translation is CASSRTGGSGNTIYF.

This clone was picked up a small number of times. V and J are TRBV11-3 and TRBJ2-3; D is ambiguous. In germline, CDR1 is SGHNT, CDR2 YENEEA. V lost 3 bases and J 4 bases, leaving 11 bases between the germline ends. The CDR3 consists of 14 residues. The CDR3 sequence is CASSFTNGADTQYF. The CDR3 DNA reads as TGTGCCAGCAGCTTTACTAATGGCGCAGATACGCAGTATTTT.

The chain is built from TRBV9 and TRBJ2-3; 9 nucleotides agree with TRBD2. Germline-derived CDR1 and CDR2 are SGDLS and YYNGEE. The CDR3 spans 15 residues. With 4 bases clipped from V and 2 bases from J, the junction kept 5 bases outside the gene matches. The CDR3 reads CASSRGLATTDTQYF. CDR3 sequence (DNA): TGTGCCAGCAGCAGAGGACTAGCGACCACAGATACGCAGTATTTT.

The chain couples TRBV15 to TRBJ1-2, with D unclear. The germline gives CDR1 LNHNV, CDR2 YYDKDF (reference sequence). V lost 3 bases and J lost 0, with 14 bases in between. The CDR3 is 16 amino acids. CDR3 DNA sequence: TGTGCCACCAGCAGGGGGTGGGGAGGCTCTAACTATGGCTACACCTTC. It codes for CATSRGWGGSNYGYTF.

This clone was recorded once. This chain connects TRBV6-5 to TRBJ1-5; D ambiguous. Germline loops: CDR1 MNHEY, CDR2 SVGAGI. The germline V and J ends were trimmed by 6 bases and 0 bases, with 9 bases remaining between them. This CDR3 is 14 amino acids long. The CDR3 protein is CASRAGISNQPQHF. The CDR3 DNA reads as TGTGCCAGCAGGGCCGGGATTAGCAATCAGCCCCAGCATTTT.

The V and J genes are TRBV7-2 and TRBJ2-3, with D possibly matching TRBD1 (6 bases). This CDR3 region has 15 residues. Germline V gives CDR1 SGHTA, CDR2 FQGNSA. V lost 1 base, J lost 3 bases, and 11 bases lay in between. CDR3 residues: CASSLDRAVTDTQYF. CDR3 nucleotide sequence: TGTGCCAGCAGCTTAGACAGGGCGGTAACAGATACGCAGTATTTT.

Concerning this clone itself: At one end, the junction sequence differs from germline, possibly due to a read error. Other DNA sequences in the same sample also yield this CDR3. The chain links TRBV28 to TRBJ1-6, with D unresolved. The CDR3 loop spans 15 amino acids. Per germline, CDR1 MDHEN and CDR2 SYDVKM. The CDR3 DNA sequence: TGTGCCAGCAACCAGGTCAGCTCCTATAACTCACCCCTCCACTTT. It is translated as CASNQVSSYNSPLHF.

J is TRBJ1-5 and V is TRBV19; D remains ambiguous. This CDR3 has 16 residues. Germline CDR1 is LNHDA and CDR2 is SQIVND (reference sequence). V shed 3 bases and J shed 5 bases, with 17 bases lying between them. The CDR3 sequence: CASSMIQASRHQPQHF. Here the CDR3 DNA reads TGTGCCAGTAGTATGATCCAGGCGTCCCGTCATCAGCCCCAGCATTTT. The full variable domain, its missing parts supplied by reference TRBV19 and TRBJ1-5, is DGGITQSPKYLFRKEGQNVTLSCEQNLNHDAMYWYRQDPGQGLRLIYYSQIVNDFQKGDIAEGYSVSREKKESFPLTVTSAQKNPTAFYLCASSMIQASRHQPQHFGDGTRLSIL.

This chain uses TRBV5-6 with TRBJ1-1; the match to TRBD1 covers 9 bases. In germline, CDR1 is SGHDT, CDR2 YYEEEE. The junction had 9 bases not matched to a gene; V was cut back by 4 bases and J by 11 bases. The CDR3 sequence is 13 residues long. CDR3 sequence: CASSLGQGRNAFF. In DNA, the CDR3 is TGTGCCAGCAGCCTAGGACAGGGGCGGAATGCTTTCTTT.

This clone has a single count. The chain has TRBV7-3 and TRBJ2-5; the D gene is possibly TRBD1 (5 bases). This CDR3 comprises 14 residues. V lost 5 bases to trimming and J lost 5 bases, with 15 bases between them. Germline assignment: CDR1 SGHTA and CDR2 FQGTGA. The CDR3 region has the DNA TGTGCCAGCAGCCCAGGTGGGGCCGGGGAGACCCAGTACTTC. Translating it yields CASSPGGAGETQYF.

The V call is TRBV6-6, the J call TRBJ1-1, with a weak D call TRBD1 (5 bases). Germline CDR1 is MNHNY and CDR2 is SVGAGI (reference sequence). The CDR3 length is 13 residues. Trimming left V 7 bases short and J 10 bases short, with 19 bases between. The CDR3 region has the DNA TGTGCCAGCACCTCCGGCAGGGCCTTAGGAGCTTTCTTT. Translation gives CASTSGRALGAFF.

This chain connects TRBV5-6 to TRBJ2-1; 10 positions match TRBD2. With V trimmed by 4 bases and J by 4 bases, 2 bases remained unmatched. CDR1 is SGHDT, CDR2 YYEEEE, per germline. This CDR3 has 14 amino acids. The CDR3 DNA is TGTGCCAGCAGCGTACTAGCGGGGTACAATGAGCAGTTCTTC. As protein: CASSVLAGYNEQFF. Full variable domain (remainder filled in from reference TRBV5-6 and TRBJ2-1): DAGVTQSPTHLIKTRGQQVTLRCSPKSGHDTVSWYQQALGQGPQFIFQYYEEEERQRGNFPDRFSGHQFPNYSSELNVNALLLGDSALYLCASSVLAGYNEQFFGPGTRLTVL.

The chain carries TRBV7-3 and TRBJ2-2; D possibly corresponds to TRBD1 (5 bases). The CDR3 has 15 residues. V was pared by 2 bases and J by 1 base, with 8 bases between. Germline lookup yields CDR1 SGHTA and CDR2 FQGTGA. The CDR3 reads CASSLGQVNTGELFF. For the CDR3, the DNA is TGTGCCAGCAGCTTAGGACAAGTGAACACCGGGGAGCTGTTTTTT.

This chain uses TRBV5-1 with TRBJ2-7; 8 nucleotides align to TRBD1. V shed 0 bases and J 2 bases; nucleotides not matched to a gene: 4. The CDR3 sequence is 15 residues long. Germline CDR1 is SGHRS and CDR2 is YFSETQ. CDR3 bases: TGCGCCAGCAGCTTGGGACAGGGGCTCCCCTACGAGCAGTACTTC. Its protein is CASSLGQGLPYEQYF.

The chain employs TRBV9 and TRBJ2-1; 9 bases are a match to TRBD2. The V gene's germline CDR1 is SGDLS and CDR2 YYNGEE. The CDR3 is 16 residues long. Trimming took 0 bases from V and 5 from J; bases not matched to a gene: 6. Written as DNA, the CDR3 is TGTGCCAGCAGCGTAGATCCGGCGGGGGGGCACAATGAGCAGTTCTTC. Protein: CASSVDPAGGHNEQFF.

The chain carries TRBV7-6 and TRBJ2-1; 13 bases agree with TRBD2. V was clipped by 4 bases and J by 10 bases; unmatched bases: 4. This CDR3 has 14 residues. Per germline, CDR1 SGHVS and CDR2 FNYEAQ. In DNA, the CDR3 is TGTGCCAGCAGCTCCTGGACTAGCGGGGGCGAGCAGTTCTTC. This encodes CASSSWTSGGEQFF. The variable domain in full, with the rest retrieved from reference TRBV7-6 and TRBJ2-1, is GAGVSQSPRYKVTKRGQDVALRCDPISGHVSLYWYRQALGQGPEFLTYFNYEAQQDKSGLPNDRFSAERPEGSISTLTIQRTEQRDSAMYRCASSSWTSGGEQFFGPGTRLTVL.

This clone has a single count. The rearrangement links TRBV21-1 to TRBJ2-1; TRBD2 is the table's D call, not checked against the DNA. TRBV21-1 is annotated as a pseudogene. There are 21 residues in the CDR3. The DNA for the CDR3 is TGTGCCAGCAGCAAAGTATTGGAAGGCCTTGGCGAGGAGAGTGGTATGAATGAGCAGTTCTTC. Translation gives CASSKVLEGLGEESGMNEQFF.

This chain links TRBV4-1 with TRBJ2-3, with 9 bases aligning to TRBD2. The J segment lost 2 bases and the V segment lost 6 bases, leaving 6 bases of the junction unmatched. CDR1 and CDR2 (germline): MGHRA, YSYEKL. This CDR3 contains 15 residues. CDR3 nucleotide sequence: TGCGCCAGCAGGCCGACTAGCGGAGACACAGATACGCAGTATTTT. This gives the protein CASRPTSGDTDTQYF.

V gene TRBV6-6 combines with J gene TRBJ2-7, with 9 bases aligning to TRBD2. V was clipped by 1 base and J by 5 bases; unmatched bases: 3. From germline, CDR1 is MNHNY and CDR2 SVGAGI (reference sequence). This CDR3 is 14 amino acids long. The CDR3 nucleotides read TGTGCCAGCAGTTACTGGACTAGCGTAAACGAGCAGTACTTC. Amino acids: CASSYWTSVNEQYF.

The chain has TRBV4-3 and TRBJ2-1; D is possibly TRBD1 (5 bases). The ends were cut back, 0 bases at V and 4 bases at J, with 13 bases in the middle. This CDR3 contains 16 residues. The V gene's germline CDR1 is LGHNA and CDR2 YSLEER. The CDR3 sequence: CASSQDRAGSYNEQFF. Written as DNA, the CDR3 is TGCGCCAGCAGCCAAGATCGGGCAGGGTCGTACAATGAGCAGTTCTTC.

The chain carries TRBV7-3 and TRBJ1-2; 8 bases fit TRBD1. The germline V gene encodes CDR1 SGHTA and CDR2 FQGTGA. This CDR3 is built from 15 residues. V lost 2 bases, J lost 5 bases, and 7 bases stayed unmatched. The CDR3 reads CASSLGQGAPYGYTF. CDR3 sequence (DNA): TGTGCCAGCAGCTTAGGGCAGGGGGCGCCGTATGGCTACACCTTC.

The chain links TRBV11-2 to TRBJ2-2; the D gene is possibly TRBD2 (5 bases). V dropped 5 bases and J dropped 5 bases, with 9 bases sitting between them. From germline, CDR1 is SGHAT and CDR2 FQNNGV. This CDR3 comprises 13 residues. The CDR3 loop is CASSPRGTGELFF. The CDR3 nucleotides read TGTGCCAGCAGCCCACGGGGAACCGGGGAGCTGTTTTTT.

This clone appeared a few times. The rearrangement joins TRBV19 to TRBJ2-1, with 7 bases fitting TRBD2. Germline V gene lookup returns CDR1 LNHDA and CDR2 SQIVND (reference sequence). CDR3 length equals 14 residues. V was pared by 2 bases and J by 10 bases, with 8 bases of the junction left unmatched. The DNA of the CDR3 is TGTGCCAGTAGTATAAGCGGGAACCGGGTGGAGCAGTTCTTC. Translating gives CASSISGNRVEQFF.

J is TRBJ1-4 and V is TRBV12-5; 10 bases align to TRBD1. J gave up 7 bases and V 6 bases, and 5 bases lay outside the gene matches. This CDR3 region has 14 residues. Per germline, CDR1 LGHNT and CDR2 FRNRAP. CDR3 residues: CASGSGTGVEKLFF. CDR3 bases: TGTGCTAGTGGCTCCGGGACAGGGGTTGAAAAACTGTTTTTT.